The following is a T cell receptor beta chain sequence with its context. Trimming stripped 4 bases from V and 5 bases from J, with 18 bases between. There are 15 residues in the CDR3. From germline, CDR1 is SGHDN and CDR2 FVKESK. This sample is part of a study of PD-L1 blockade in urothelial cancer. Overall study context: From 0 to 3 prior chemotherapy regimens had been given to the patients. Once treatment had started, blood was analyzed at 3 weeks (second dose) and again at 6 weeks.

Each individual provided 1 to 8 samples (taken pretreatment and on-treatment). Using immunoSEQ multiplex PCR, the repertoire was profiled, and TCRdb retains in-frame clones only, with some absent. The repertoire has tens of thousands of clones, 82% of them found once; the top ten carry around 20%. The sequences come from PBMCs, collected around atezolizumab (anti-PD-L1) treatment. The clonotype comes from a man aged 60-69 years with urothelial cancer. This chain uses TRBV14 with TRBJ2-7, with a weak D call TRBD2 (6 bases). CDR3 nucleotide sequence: TGTGCCAGCAGCCCCTTAACGGGACGGGGGAACGAGCAGTACTTC. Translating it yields CASSPLTGRGNEQYF.